This is a list of T cell receptor beta chains from one sample in a study of cytomegalovirus exposure and HLA in healthy donors. The method was immunoSEQ multiplex PCR; TCRdb's version includes in-frame clones alone and lacks a portion of them. Among about 100,000 clones listed, roughly 74% were seen once. Specimen: PBMCs. The receptor set was obtained from a woman in her thirties or forties in good health and CMV-seronegative. The CDR3 runs from the conserved cysteine through the conserved F or W.

j_gene,v_gene,CDR3aa
TRBJ1-1,TRBV7-3,CASSETGMAEAFF
TRBJ2-3,TRBV11-2,CASSLIYTDTQYF
TRBJ1-1,TRBV6-5,CASSYGGRTEAFF
TRBJ1-4,TRBV5-1,CASSLAGATNEKLFF
TRBJ2-5,TRBV7-8,CASSLTLRQQALREPCQYF
TRBJ2-2,TRBV28,CASSFPPASGSGTGELFF
TRBJ1-4,TRBV7-9,CSSSLAGAVEKLFF
TRBJ1-5,TRBV15,CATSRKGAGQPQHF
TRBJ1-2,TRBV9,CAGSGQGAVGYGYTF
TRBJ2-7,TRBV6-5,CASSYRGVYEQYF
TRBJ1-1,TRBV30,CAWDTGGTEAFF
TRBJ2-1,TRBV28,CASSTGGLAYNEQFF
TRBJ2-5,TRBV9,CASSVGLLAGIKETQYF
TRBJ1-4,TRBV15,CATSLGQNEKLFF
TRBJ1-6,TRBV19,CASSIQGHNSPLHF
TRBJ1-3,TRBV7-9,CASSQRDSDSGNTIYF
TRBJ1-3,TRBV28,CASSRMRGPGSGNTIYF
TRBJ2-3,TRBV9,CASSVDEGGEGLFTDTQYF
TRBJ2-1,TRBV5-1,CASSRLGGAKEQFF
TRBJ1-2,TRBV5-5,CASSLELAGHYGYTF
TRBJ2-3,TRBV28,CASSYAPGQGRTDTQYF
TRBJ2-1,TRBV29-1,CSVATSGGGAYNEQFF
TRBJ2-1,TRBV21-1,CASSKAIMPGLSYNEQFF
TRBJ2-3,TRBV7-9,CASSGWGGYTDTQYF
TRBJ2-7,TRBV4-2,CASSRDPRGLFYEQYF
TRBJ2-7,TRBV10-2,CASSSPGTSGVFSYEQYF
TRBJ1-1,TRBV14,CASSQERGGTEAFF
TRBJ2-5,TRBV5-1,CASSLGGVMETQYF
TRBJ1-2,TRBV18,CASSLAGVGYTF
TRBJ2-2,TRBV6-6,CASSYRQGSDTGELFF
TRBJ2-1,TRBV18,CASSPSQTGAEQFF
TRBJ2-1,TRBV7-9,CASLWDRDYNEQFF
TRBJ1-3,TRBV30,CAWSTGISGNTIYF
TRBJ2-7,TRBV7-9,CSSSFTGEQYF
TRBJ2-1,TRBV9,CASGTSTSERYNEQFF
TRBJ2-7,TRBV7-9,CASSQEGTAYYEQYF
TRBJ2-7,TRBV4-2,CASSPRLGPSYEQYF
TRBJ2-1,TRBV7-9,CASILDSSYNEQFF
TRBJ2-1,TRBV6-5,CASSYSGGPYNEQFF
TRBJ1-3,TRBV18,CASSPQVRTDDSGNTIYF
TRBJ2-7,TRBV18,CASSPQQGTAYEQYF
TRBJ1-2,TRBV30,CAWSVGGSHLF
TRBJ1-1,TRBV29-1,CSVATGLTEAFF
.,TRBV10-3,CAISESGGRGYEQYF
TRBJ2-3,TRBV9,CASSVRGSTDTQYF
TRBJ2-4,TRBV5-1,CASSTASGKNIQYF
TRBJ2-5,TRBV7-9,CSSSLDTPTQYF
TRBJ2-1,TRBV19,CASSMGRGREQFF